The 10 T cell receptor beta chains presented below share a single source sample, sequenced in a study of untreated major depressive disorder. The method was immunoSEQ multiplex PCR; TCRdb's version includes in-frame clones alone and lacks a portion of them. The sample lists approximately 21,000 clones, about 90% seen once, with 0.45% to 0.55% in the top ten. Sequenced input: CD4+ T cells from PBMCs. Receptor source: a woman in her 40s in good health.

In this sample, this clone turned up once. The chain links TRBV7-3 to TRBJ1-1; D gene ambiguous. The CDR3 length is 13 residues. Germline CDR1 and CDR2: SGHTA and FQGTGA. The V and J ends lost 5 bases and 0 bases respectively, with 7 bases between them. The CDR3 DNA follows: TGTGCCAGCAGCCTGGGGATGAACACTGAAGCTTTCTTT. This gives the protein CASSLGMNTEAFF.

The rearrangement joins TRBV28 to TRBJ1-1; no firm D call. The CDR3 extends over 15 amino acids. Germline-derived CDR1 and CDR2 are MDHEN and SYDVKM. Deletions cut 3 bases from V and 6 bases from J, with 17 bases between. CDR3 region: CASSFAQTWRPEAFF. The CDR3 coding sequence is TGTGCCAGCAGTTTTGCCCAGACCTGGAGGCCTGAAGCTTTCTTT.

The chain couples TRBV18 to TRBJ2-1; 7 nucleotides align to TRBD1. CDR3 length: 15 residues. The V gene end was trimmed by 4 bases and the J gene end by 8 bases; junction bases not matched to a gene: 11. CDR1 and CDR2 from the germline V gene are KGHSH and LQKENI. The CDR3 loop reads CASSREQGINDEQFF. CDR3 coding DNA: TGTGCCAGCTCACGAGAACAGGGGATAAACGATGAGCAGTTCTTC.

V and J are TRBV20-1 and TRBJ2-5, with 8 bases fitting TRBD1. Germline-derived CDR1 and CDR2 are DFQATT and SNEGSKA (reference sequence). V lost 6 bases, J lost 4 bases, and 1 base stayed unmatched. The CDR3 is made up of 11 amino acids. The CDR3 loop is CSATGGETQYF. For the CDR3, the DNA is TGCAGTGCAACAGGGGGAGAGACCCAGTACTTC.

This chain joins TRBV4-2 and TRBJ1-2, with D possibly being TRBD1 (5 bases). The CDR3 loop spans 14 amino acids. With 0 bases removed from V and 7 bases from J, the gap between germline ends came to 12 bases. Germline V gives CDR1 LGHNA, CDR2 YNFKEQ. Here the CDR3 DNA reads TGTGCCAGCAGCCAAGAGGGGGGGGTACGTGGCTACACCTTC. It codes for CASSQEGGVRGYTF.

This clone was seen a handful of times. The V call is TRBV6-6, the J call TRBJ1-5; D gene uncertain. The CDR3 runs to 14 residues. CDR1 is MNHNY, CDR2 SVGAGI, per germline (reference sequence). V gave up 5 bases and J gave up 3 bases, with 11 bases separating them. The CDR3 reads CASSDPEVNQPQHF. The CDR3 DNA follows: TGTGCCAGCAGTGACCCTGAGGTCAATCAGCCCCAGCATTTT.

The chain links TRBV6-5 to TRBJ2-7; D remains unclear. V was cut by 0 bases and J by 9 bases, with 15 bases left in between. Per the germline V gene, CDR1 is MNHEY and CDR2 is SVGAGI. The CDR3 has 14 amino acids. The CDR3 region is CASSYSMNGLGQYF. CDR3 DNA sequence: TGTGCCAGCAGTTACTCGATGAACGGGTTGGGGCAGTACTTC.

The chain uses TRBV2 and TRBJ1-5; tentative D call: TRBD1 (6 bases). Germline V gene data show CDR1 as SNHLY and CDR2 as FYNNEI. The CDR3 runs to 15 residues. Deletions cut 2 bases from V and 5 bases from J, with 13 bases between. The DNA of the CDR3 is TGTGCCAGCAGTGAAACAGGGAATGGATATCAGCCCCAGCATTTT. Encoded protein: CASSETGNGYQPQHF. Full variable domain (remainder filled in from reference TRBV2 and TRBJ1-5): EPEVTQTPSHQVTQMGQEVILRCVPISNHLYFYWYRQILGQKVEFLVSFYNNEISEKSEIFDDQFSVERPDGSNFTLKIRSTKLEDSAMYFCASSETGNGYQPQHFGDGTRLSIL.

In nucleotides, the CDR3 is TGCGCCAGCAATGCGGGGGGGATGTTCCAAGAGACCCAGTACTTC. This gives the protein CASNAGGMFQETQYF. This chain connects TRBV5-1 to TRBJ2-5, with 9 nucleotides matching TRBD2. The CDR3 runs to 15 residues. V dropped 6 bases and J dropped 1; count of bases not matched to a gene: 7. Germline V CDR1 and CDR2: SGHRS, YFSETQ.

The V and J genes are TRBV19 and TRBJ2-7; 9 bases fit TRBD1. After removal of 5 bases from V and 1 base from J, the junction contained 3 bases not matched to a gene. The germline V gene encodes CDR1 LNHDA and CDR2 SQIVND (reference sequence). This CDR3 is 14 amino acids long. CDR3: CASSHRGPSYEQYV. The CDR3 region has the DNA TGTGCCAGTAGTCACAGGGGGCCGTCCTACGAGCAGTACGTC.